This is a list of T cell receptor beta chains from one sample in a study of shared clonotypes between healthy human individuals. This table comes from immunoSEQ multiplex PCR, and its TCRdb copy is limited to in-frame clones, with some not included. This table holds more than 2 million clones, approximately 95% found once. Sequences were obtained from naive CD8+ T cells sorted from blood. Every receptor here comes from a young man in good health. CDR3s include the opening cysteine and the closing phenylalanine or tryptophan. The D gene is left open where the match is weak. Only some rows state a clone size, as once, few, many or a class for expanded clones.

- | TRBJ1-2 | once | TRBV7-6 | TGTGCCAGCAGCTGGAGTGCTGACAGTAACTATGGCTACACCTTC | CASSWSADSNYGYTF
TRBD2 | TRBJ2-7 | - | TRBV5-4 | TGTGCCAGCAGTGGACTAGCCCACGAGCAGTACTTC | CASSGLAHEQYF
TRBD1 | TRBJ1-1 | - | TRBV28 | TGTGCCAGCAGTTTTTTGAAGGGGGCTTTGACTGAAGCTTTCTTT | CASSFLKGALTEAFF
- | TRBJ1-6 | - | TRBV28 | TGTGCCAGCACTCACGGGGGGCTTAATTCACCCCTCCACTTT | CASTHGGLNSPLHF
TRBD1 | TRBJ2-7 | - | TRBV4-1 | TGCGCCAGCAGCCAAGACAGGGGGATGGACGAGCAGTACTTC | CASSQDRGMDEQYF
- | TRBJ2-6 | - | TRBV18 | TGTGCCAGCTCACCACCGAGTGGGGCCAACGTCCTGACTTTC | CASSPPSGANVLTF
TRBD1 | TRBJ2-7 | - | TRBV5-1 | TGCGCCAGCAGCTTGACGGGACAGGGTGGGTACGAGCAGTACTTC | CASSLTGQGGYEQYF
- | TRBJ2-2 | - | TRBV11-1 | TGTGCCTTCACGGAGGGGACCGGGGAGCTGTTTTTT | CAFTEGTGELFF
- | TRBJ1-5 | - | TRBV4-3 | TGCGCCAGCAGCCAAGATTTGGCACAGCCCCAGCATTTT | CASSQDLAQPQHF
TRBD1 | TRBJ2-1 | - | TRBV5-1 | TGCGCCAGCAGTTTGGGGACAGGGGAAAATGGTGAGCAGTTCTTC | CASSLGTGENGEQFF
- | TRBJ2-3 | - | TRBV7-9 | TGTGCCAGCAGCTTACCCATCGCAAACGGAGCCGTCCTTGATACGCAGTATTTT | CASSLPIANGAVLDTQYF
- | TRBJ1-2 | - | TRBV14 | TGTGCCAGCAGCCAAGTCGAGGGGGGTGCTTATGGCTACACCTTC | CASSQVEGGAYGYTF
- | TRBJ1-1 | - | TRBV19 | TGTGCCAGTAGTATAATAGGGAACACTGAAGCTTTCTTT | CASSIIGNTEAFF
- | TRBJ2-3 | - | TRBV2 | TGTGCCAGCAGTGAATTCTTCCAGGGCACAGATACGCAGTATTTT | CASSEFFQGTDTQYF
TRBD1 | TRBJ1-2 | - | TRBV18 | TGTGCCAGCTCGGACTCATTTCGGACAGGACTTAACTATGGCTACACCTTC | CASSDSFRTGLNYGYTF
TRBD2 | TRBJ2-1 | once | TRBV5-4 | TGTGCCAGCAGCTTGGGCTTAGCGGGAGTGGGGTACAATGAGCAGTTCTTC | CASSLGLAGVGYNEQFF
TRBD1 | TRBJ2-7 | once | TRBV5-1 | TGCGCCAGCAGCTTGGACGGGACAGCCTACGAGCAGTACTTC | CASSLDGTAYEQYF
TRBD1 | TRBJ2-6 | - | TRBV7-3 | TGTGCCAGCAGCATTCCCGGGACAGCGTCCTCTGGGGCCAACGTCCTGACTTTC | CASSIPGTASSGANVLTF
- | TRBJ2-6 | - | TRBV14 | TGTGCCAGCAGCCCTGAGCGCTCTGGGGCCAACGTCCTGACTTTC | CASSPERSGANVLTF
- | TRBJ2-2 | once | TRBV6-4 | TGTGCCAGCAGTGACTTTGTGAACACCGGGGAGCTGTTTTTT | CASSDFVNTGELFF
- | TRBJ1-2 | - | TRBV19 | TGTGCCAGTAGTATAGATTGGGAGACAGCTGGCTACACCTTC | CASSIDWETAGYTF
TRBD1 | TRBJ2-7 | - | TRBV5-4 | TGTGCCAGCAGCAATTACAGGGGCGGCTGGGACGAGCAGTACTTC | CASSNYRGGWDEQYF
- | TRBJ2-7 | - | TRBV27 | TGTGCCAGCAGTTTACGAGGCGACTACGAGCAGTACTTC | CASSLRGDYEQYF
- | TRBJ2-3 | - | TRBV4-1 | TGCGCCAGCAGCCAACTACAGGGCGGGACAGATACGCAGTATTTT | CASSQLQGGTDTQYF
TRBD2 | TRBJ2-7 | - | TRBV27 | TGTGCCAGCAGTGGGACTAGCTCAGGGAACGAGCAGTACTTC | CASSGTSSGNEQYF
TRBD2 | TRBJ2-7 | - | TRBV5-5 | TGTGCCAGCAGCTTGGAGTGGGAGGGCCAGTACGAGCAGTACTTC | CASSLEWEGQYEQYF